This is a list of T cell receptor beta chains from one sample in a study of OX40 agonist ivuxolimab in advanced cancers. Clones were read by immunoSEQ multiplex PCR, and TCRdb kept only the in-frame ones, dropping some. Seen here are about 77,000 clones, roughly nine tenths observed once, and the top ten hold 4.8%. The specimen was CD4+ or CD8+ T cells sorted from blood, collected in a trial of the OX40 agonist ivuxolimab. These receptors were taken from an adult with an advanced solid tumor such as melanoma, head and neck, liver or kidney cancer. Each CDR3 is given with its conserved first and last residue. The D gene is left open where the match is weak. Clone size, where shown, is once, few, many, or a class for clones that have expanded.

V,size,J,D,CDR3,DNA
TRBV5-4,NA,TRBJ1-2,NA,CASSLALSDYGYTF,TGTGCCAGCAGCTTGGCTCTTTCGGACTATGGCTACACCTTC
TRBV4-2,NA,TRBJ2-2,TRBD2,CASSHGLEFRVELFF,TGTGCCAGCAGCCACGGACTAGAGTTCAGGGTGGAGCTGTTTTTT
TRBV6-6,NA,TRBJ1-2,NA,CASSWRKEPWSGYTF,TGTGCCAGCAGTTGGCGAAAAGAGCCGTGGTCTGGTTACACCTTC
TRBV9,once,TRBJ2-7,NA,CASSVGPVSYEQYF,TGTGCCAGCAGCGTAGGTCCAGTCTCCTACGAGCAGTACTTC
TRBV19,NA,TRBJ2-1,NA,CASTSNRGRVTNEQFF,TGTGCCAGTACCTCTAATAGAGGGCGGGTAACCAATGAGCAGTTCTTC
TRBV29-1,NA,TRBJ1-2,NA,CSVRVLDGYTF,TGCAGCGTCAGGGTACTGGATGGCTACACCTTC
TRBV7-8,NA,TRBJ1-2,NA,CASSAKLTGNYGYTF,TGTGCCAGCAGCGCTAAATTGACGGGAAACTATGGCTACACCTTC
TRBV6-1,NA,TRBJ1-3,NA,CASSEARATGAGNTIYF,TGTGCCAGCAGTGAAGCTCGAGCAACAGGCGCTGGAAACACCATATATTTT
TRBV11-1,NA,TRBJ2-7,NA,CASRGGRSYEQYF,TGTGCCAGCCGAGGGGGTCGAAGTTACGAGCAGTACTTC
TRBV28,NA,TRBJ2-6,TRBD1,CASSLLTGGAGANVLTF,TGTGCCAGCAGTTTATTGACAGGGGGGGCCGGGGCCAACGTCCTGACTTTC